The rows below give T cell receptor beta chains drawn from one sample of a study of cytomegalovirus exposure and HLA in healthy donors. Profiling relied on immunoSEQ multiplex PCR, and the TCRdb table lists in-frame clones only, not all of them. Of about 180,000 clones listed, 76% were seen once; the top ten hold about 1.5%. The sample comprised PBMCs. Receptors were obtained from a man aged 18 to 30 in good health and CMV-seronegative. CDR3s include the opening cysteine and the closing phenylalanine or tryptophan. Fields, in order: clone size, J gene, V gene, D gene, CDR3 DNA, CDR3 protein. The D gene is left open where the match is weak. Clone size is given for some rows only: seen once, a few or many times, or a class if the clone is expanded.

few | TRBJ2-3 | TRBV7-3 | . | TGTGCCAGCAGCTCTGGAAGCGGTGCAGATACGCAGTATTTT | CASSSGSGADTQYF
. | TRBJ2-1 | TRBV10-3 | . | TGTGCCATCAGTGTTCTGGCGCAGGCCGGGATTCCGGGTGAGTTCTTC | CAISVLAQAGIPGEFF
few | TRBJ2-7 | TRBV19 | TRBD1 | TGTGCCAGTAGCGGACAGGGGCAGGGCGAGCAGTACTTC | CASSGQGQGEQYF
. | TRBJ1-1 | TRBV5-1 | . | TGCGCCAGCAGCTTGGGCGGACAGTGGGACATCGACACTGAAGCTTTCTTT | CASSLGGQWDIDTEAFF
. | TRBJ2-3 | TRBV6-6 | . | TGTGCCAGCAGTTACTCGCAAGAGTCAGATACGCAGTATTTT | CASSYSQESDTQYF
. | TRBJ1-4 | TRBV29-1 | . | TGCAGCGTTGTTGGGCAGGTCTCTGAAAAACTGTTTTTT | CSVVGQVSEKLFF
. | TRBJ2-5 | TRBV18 | TRBD1 | TGTGCCAGCTCACCATTCTCAGGGGGCAAAGAGACCCAGTACTTC | CASSPFSGGKETQYF
. | TRBJ2-2 | TRBV18 | . | TGTGCCAGCTCACCACCGGGGAGCAGCGGGGAGCTGTTTTTT | CASSPPGSSGELFF
few | TRBJ2-6 | TRBV5-4 | . | TGTGCCAGCAGTGACAGCCCTACCTCTGGGGCCAACGTCCTGACTTTC | CASSDSPTSGANVLTF
. | TRBJ2-3 | TRBV5-6 | TRBD1 | TGTGCCAGCAGCCGGGACAGATTGACAGATACGCAGTATTTT | CASSRDRLTDTQYF
. | TRBJ2-7 | TRBV11-2 | TRBD2 | TGTGCCAGCAGCTCACAGCGGGGGTACGAGCAGTACTTC | CASSSQRGYEQYF
. | TRBJ2-7 | TRBV5-1 | TRBD2 | TGCGCCAGCAGCTCGGGGGGGACACCGTCTTACGAGCAGTACTTC | CASSSGGTPSYEQYF
. | TRBJ1-2 | TRBV7-9 | . | TGTGCCAGCAGCTTAGGGGTGGGCCATGGCTACACCTTC | CASSLGVGHGYTF
. | TRBJ2-7 | TRBV2 | TRBD2 | TGTGCCACCAGATTGCGGGGGAGCTCCTACGAGCAGTACTTC | CATRLRGSSYEQYF
. | TRBJ2-5 | TRBV19 | TRBD1 | TGTGCCAGTAGTACCGGACAGGGGGCGAAGACCCAGTACTTC | CASSTGQGAKTQYF
. | TRBJ2-7 | TRBV19 | . | TGTGCCAGTAGTATAGAAATCACCTACGAGCAGTACTTC | CASSIEITYEQYF
. | TRBJ2-1 | TRBV19 | TRBD2 | TGTGCCAGTAGTATCGGGGGGGGCTCCTACAATGAGCAGTTCTTC | CASSIGGGSYNEQFF
. | TRBJ2-7 | TRBV29-1 | . | TGCAGCGTTGGAGCTCCTGGAGGCTCCTACGAGCAGTACTTC | CSVGAPGGSYEQYF
. | TRBJ1-1 | TRBV19 | . | TGTGCCAGTAGTACCCCCGTTACTGAAGCTTTCTTT | CASSTPVTEAFF
once | TRBJ2-3 | TRBV2 | TRBD2 | TGTGCCAGCAGTGGACTAGCGGGGGGCACAGATACGCAGTATTTT | CASSGLAGGTDTQYF
many | TRBJ1-2 | TRBV6-1 | TRBD1 | TGTGCCAGCAGTTCGACCAGGGGGTTCCCTTATGGCTACACCTTC | CASSSTRGFPYGYTF
. | TRBJ2-1 | TRBV28 | TRBD2 | TGTGCCAGCAGTACCTCTAGCGGGAGGTTCGATGAGCAGTTCTTC | CASSTSSGRFDEQFF
. | TRBJ2-5 | TRBV18 | . | TGTGCCAGCTCACCACCAGGGGCCCGGTACCAAGAGACCCAGTACTTC | CASSPPGARYQETQYF
. | TRBJ1-1 | TRBV27 | . | TGTGCCAGCAGTTTATGGGGGGGCCCTGAAGCTTTCTTT | CASSLWGGPEAFF
. | TRBJ1-4 | TRBV10-3 | . | TGTGCCATCAGTGAGTTTGACAGGACTAATGAAAAACTGTTTTTT | CAISEFDRTNEKLFF
. | TRBJ2-7 | TRBV19 | TRBD2 | TGTGCCAGTAGCATAACTAGCGGGGGTTCCTACGAGCAGTACTTC | CASSITSGGSYEQYF
few | TRBJ1-6 | TRBV2 | TRBD1 | TGTGCCAGCAGTGCGGGACAGGGGGCGAATTCACCCCTCCACTTT | CASSAGQGANSPLHF
. | TRBJ2-5 | TRBV7-9 | TRBD2 | TGTGCCGGCAGCTTAGGTCTAGCGGGGGCCGAGACCCAGTACTTC | CAGSLGLAGAETQYF
. | TRBJ1-1 | TRBV10-2 | TRBD1 | TGCGCCAGCAGACCGGGACAGGGGAACACTGAAGCTTTCTTT | CASRPGQGNTEAFF
once | TRBJ2-2 | TRBV27 | . | TGTGCCAGCAAGAGTTCGGCCGGGGAGCTGTTTTTT | CASKSSAGELFF
once | TRBJ2-2 | TRBV5-1 | TRBD1 | TGCGCCAGCAGCAAAGGGGACAGCCAAGGCGGGGAGCTGTTTTTT | CASSKGDSQGGELFF
. | TRBJ2-7 | TRBV5-1 | TRBD1 | TGCGCCAGCAGCTTGAAGGGACAGGGGCTCTACGAGCAGTACTTC | CASSLKGQGLYEQYF
. | TRBJ1-4 | TRBV10-3 | . | TGTGCCATCAGTGAGGGACCGGGAGCAAAGGAAAAACTGTTTTTT | CAISEGPGAKEKLFF
. | TRBJ2-1 | TRBV12-5 | . | TGTGCTAGTGGTTTGGAGAGCTCCTACAATGAGCAGTTCTTC | CASGLESSYNEQFF
. | TRBJ2-5 | TRBV7-9 | TRBD1 | TGTGCCAGCAGCTTAGTAGACGGACAGGTCCAGTACTTC | CASSLVDGQVQYF